The rows below give T cell receptor beta chains drawn from one sample of a study of blood T cell repertoires in COVID-19. Assay: immunoSEQ multiplex PCR; the TCRdb copy retains only in-frame clones and omits some. The table lists about 360,000 clones, approximately 86% of them singletons. Source material: peripheral blood. The receptors were sampled from a woman aged 55-69 years with COVID-19, enrolled during active disease. The conserved cysteine and the conserved F or W are not part of the CDR3 here. Clone sizes are given selectively: once, few, many, or a class where the clone is expanded.

J gene | clone size | CDR3 length | V gene | CDR3 protein
TRBJ2-5 | NA | 13 | TRBV4-1 | ASSQSGQTEETQY
TRBJ1-2 | once | 15 | TRBV7-2 | ASSPSPSGTGIHGYT
TRBJ2-7 | NA | 13 | TRBV20-1 | SASSSGAFAYEQY
TRBJ1-1 | once | 11 | TRBV9 | ASSQGGNTEAF
TRBJ2-1 | NA | 9 | TRBV29-1 | SVEDGLEQF
TRBJ2-2 | NA | 10 | TRBV10-2 | ASRSVTGELF
TRBJ2-3 | once | 14 | TRBV28 | ASSSLAGGWGDTQY
TRBJ1-6 | NA | 11 | TRBV18 | ASSPGPGSPLH
TRBJ1-5 | NA | 15 | TRBV5-4 | ASSLKGRGNSNQPQH
TRBJ1-1 | NA | 13 | TRBV13 | ASRQGVNMNTEAF
TRBJ2-1 | NA | 13 | TRBV27 | ASSYIRGLWNEQF
TRBJ1-2 | NA | 13 | TRBV6-5 | ASRLMGTGGWGYT
TRBJ2-2 | NA | 12 | TRBV5-5 | ASSWGQNTGELF
TRBJ1-1 | NA | 12 | TRBV4-3 | ASRTLGVNTEAF
TRBJ1-2 | NA | 14 | TRBV5-5 | ASSLGDRGLIDGYT
TRBJ1-6 | NA | 12 | TRBV9 | ASSGTGEDSPLH
TRBJ2-1 | NA | 15 | TRBV19 | ASSPGTSGGLENEQF
TRBJ1-2 | NA | 11 | TRBV7-3 | ASSFQGSHGYT
TRBJ1-6 | few | 12 | TRBV6-6 | ASTMNQGNSPLH
TRBJ2-1 | NA | 12 | TRBV6-5 | ASSPSRYWKEQF
TRBJ1-2 | NA | 12 | TRBV7-2 | ASSLNSGPYGYT
TRBJ2-4 | NA | 15 | TRBV5-6 | ASTRPMGGGSKNIQY
TRBJ1-2 | NA | 13 | TRBV4-1 | ASSPGQGGDYGYT
TRBJ1-2 | NA | 11 | TRBV9 | ASSVDPFYGYT
TRBJ2-7 | NA | 12 | TRBV18 | ASSPQGLEGEQY
TRBJ1-2 | NA | 10 | TRBV18 | ASSAGGDGYT
TRBJ1-2 | NA | 13 | TRBV6-5 | ASTSEAAGNYGYT
TRBJ2-2 | few | 12 | TRBV5-4 | ASSAGQDTGELF
TRBJ1-2 | many | 13 | TRBV25-1 | ASSAGTGVGYGYT
TRBJ1-1 | NA | 13 | TRBV4-2 | ASSQDPGGNTEAF
TRBJ2-1 | NA | 14 | TRBV4-3 | ASSPRDSGGLNEQF
TRBJ1-1 | NA | 11 | TRBV19 | ASGQAMNTEAF
TRBJ2-7 | NA | 14 | TRBV4-2 | ASSQELGGASYEQY
TRBJ1-1 | NA | 13 | TRBV19 | ASSIPRQGGTEAF
TRBJ2-5 | NA | 12 | TRBV28 | ASALGGQQETQY
TRBJ1-1 | NA | 16 | TRBV5-4 | ASSLEPGGWPSQTEAF
TRBJ2-5 | NA | 15 | TRBV5-1 | ASSLGGRGNYQETQY
TRBJ2-5 | NA | 12 | TRBV9 | ASSVGAGEETQY
TRBJ1-1 | NA | 12 | TRBV19 | ASWDRRLNTEAF
TRBJ1-2 | NA | 10 | TRBV28 | ASSSQGNGYT
TRBJ2-1 | NA | 13 | TRBV7-3 | ASSPRGSAGNEQF
TRBJ1-1 | NA | 11 | TRBV6-5 | ASRWGTGTEAF
TRBJ2-1 | NA | 13 | TRBV4-2 | ASSQGSGGAREQF
TRBJ1-5 | NA | 11 | TRBV12-3/TRBV12-4 | ASRTGGRQPQH
TRBJ1-6 | NA | 15 | TRBV4-1 | ASSQPTRERGGAPLH
TRBJ1-2 | NA | 12 | TRBV11-2 | ASTQQEGGFGYT